Given below is one T cell receptor beta chain in context. CDR3 length equals 16 residues. CDR1 and CDR2 from the germline V gene are MNHEY and SVGAGI. V dropped 4 bases and J dropped 0 bases, with 10 bases sitting between them. The repertoire was sequenced with immunoSEQ multiplex PCR; TCRdb's copy has only in-frame clones and lacks some. The table shows 200,000 to 250,000 clones, with about 90% occurring only once. The data were obtained in a study of blood T cell repertoires in COVID-19. The sequence was obtained from a man younger than 45 with acute or convalescent COVID-19. Source material: peripheral blood. This rearrangement joins TRBV6-5 to TRBJ2-6, with a weak D call TRBD1 (5 bases). The CDR3 loop is CASSSGHPSGANVLTF. CDR3 nucleotides: TGTGCCAGCAGTTCAGGACACCCCTCTGGGGCCAACGTCCTGACTTTC.